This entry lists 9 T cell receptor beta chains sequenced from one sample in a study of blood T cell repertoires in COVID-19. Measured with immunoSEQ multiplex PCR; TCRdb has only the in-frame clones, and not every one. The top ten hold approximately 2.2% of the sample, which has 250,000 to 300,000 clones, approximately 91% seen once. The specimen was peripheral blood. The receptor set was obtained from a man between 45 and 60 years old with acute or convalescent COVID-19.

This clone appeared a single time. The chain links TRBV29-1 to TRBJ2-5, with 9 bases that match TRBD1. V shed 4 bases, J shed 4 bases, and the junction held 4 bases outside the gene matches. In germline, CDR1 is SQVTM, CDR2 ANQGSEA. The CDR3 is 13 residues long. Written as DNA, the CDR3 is TGCAGCGTTGTCCGACAGGGGGGAGAGACCCAGTACTTC. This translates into CSVVRQGGETQYF.

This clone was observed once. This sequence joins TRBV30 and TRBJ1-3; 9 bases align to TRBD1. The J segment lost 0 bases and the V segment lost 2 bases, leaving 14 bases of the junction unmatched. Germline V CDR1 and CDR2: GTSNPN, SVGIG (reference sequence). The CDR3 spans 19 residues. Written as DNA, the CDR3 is TGTGCCTGGAGTTCTTGGACAGGGGAGGGTTATGGCTCTGGAAACACCATATATTTT. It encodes CAWSSWTGEGYGSGNTIYF.

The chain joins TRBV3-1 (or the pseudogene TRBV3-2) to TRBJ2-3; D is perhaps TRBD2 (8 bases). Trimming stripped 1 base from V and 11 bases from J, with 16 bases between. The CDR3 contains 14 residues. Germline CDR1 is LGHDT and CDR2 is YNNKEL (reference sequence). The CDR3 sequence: CASSQAGGTALQYF. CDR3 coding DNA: TGTGCCAGCAGCCAAGCGGGGGGGACAGCCTTGCAGTATTTT.

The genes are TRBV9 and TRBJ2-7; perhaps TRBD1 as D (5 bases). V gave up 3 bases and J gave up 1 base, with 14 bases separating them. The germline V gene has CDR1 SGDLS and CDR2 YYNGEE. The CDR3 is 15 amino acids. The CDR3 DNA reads TGTGCCAGCAGCGGGGGTTCTAGGGGATCCTACGAGCAGTACTTC. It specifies CASSGGSRGSYEQYF.

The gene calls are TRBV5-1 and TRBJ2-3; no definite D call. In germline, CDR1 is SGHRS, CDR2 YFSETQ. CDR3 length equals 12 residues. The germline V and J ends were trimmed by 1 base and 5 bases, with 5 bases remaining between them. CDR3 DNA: TGCGCCAGCAGCTTGACACGAGATACGCAGTATTTT. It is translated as CASSLTRDTQYF.

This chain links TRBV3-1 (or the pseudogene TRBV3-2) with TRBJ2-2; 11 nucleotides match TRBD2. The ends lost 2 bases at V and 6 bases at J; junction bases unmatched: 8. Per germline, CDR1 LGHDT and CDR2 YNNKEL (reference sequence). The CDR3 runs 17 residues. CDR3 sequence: CASSQKPTGLAAGELFF. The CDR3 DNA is TGTGCCAGCAGCCAAAAACCTACGGGACTAGCGGCCGGGGAGCTGTTTTTT.

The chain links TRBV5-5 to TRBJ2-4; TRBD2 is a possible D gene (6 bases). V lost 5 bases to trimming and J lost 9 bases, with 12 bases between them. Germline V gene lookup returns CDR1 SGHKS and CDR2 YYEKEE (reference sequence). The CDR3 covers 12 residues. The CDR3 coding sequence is TGTGCCAGCAGTTGGGGGGACGGCATTCAGTACTTC. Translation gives CASSWGDGIQYF.

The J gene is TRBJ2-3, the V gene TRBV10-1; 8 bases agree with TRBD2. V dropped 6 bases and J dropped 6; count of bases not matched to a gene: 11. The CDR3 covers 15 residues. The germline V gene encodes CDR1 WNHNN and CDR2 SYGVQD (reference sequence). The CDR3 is CASSGSGGPQDTQYF. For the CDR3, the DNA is TGCGCCAGCAGCGGAAGCGGGGGCCCCCAGGATACGCAGTATTTT.

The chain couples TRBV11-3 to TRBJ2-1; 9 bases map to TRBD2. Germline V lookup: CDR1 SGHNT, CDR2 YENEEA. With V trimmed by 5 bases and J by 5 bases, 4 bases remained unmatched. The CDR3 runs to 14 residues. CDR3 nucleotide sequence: TGTGCCAGCAGCACCGCGGGGGGGCACAATGAGCAGTTCTTC. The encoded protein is CASSTAGGHNEQFF.